The rows below give T cell receptor beta chains drawn from one sample of a study of blood T cell repertoires in COVID-19. Produced via immunoSEQ multiplex PCR; TCRdb's table is partial and in-frame only. Among 150,000 to 200,000 clones, approximately 80% were seen once, and the ten largest hold 5% to 6%. Specimen: PBMCs or T cells enriched from blood (not recorded which). These receptors were taken from a man in his forties who had recovered from COVID-19. Each CDR3 is given without its conserved first and last residue.

cdr3_aa j_call v_call
ASSYPGTGGVRYGYT TRBJ1-2 TRBV28
ASSLSGGATDTQY TRBJ2-3 TRBV7-8
ASSKAGGKTQY TRBJ2-5 TRBV21-1
ASSLEGGQGPQH TRBJ1-5 TRBV7-9
ASSPDRGTSGYT TRBJ1-2 TRBV18
ASSATISSYNEQF TRBJ2-1 TRBV7-6
ASSFGGSGNTIY TRBJ1-3 TRBV7-9
ASSFVGTGAQETQY TRBJ2-5 TRBV27
ASSVGTSGETYEQY TRBJ2-7 TRBV9
ASRSTVDEQF TRBJ2-1 TRBV6-5
ASSVGGGYGYT TRBJ1-2 TRBV9
ASSVSGTASNYGYT TRBJ1-2 TRBV6-1
ASSDPYGGSGYGYT TRBJ1-2 TRBV2
AIPTWGGPSDTQY TRBJ2-3 TRBV7-2
ASSEFAGQPEGYT TRBJ1-2 TRBV2
ASTPRGSSTDTQY TRBJ2-3 TRBV6-2/TRBV6-3
ASSQHRDRANSPLH TRBJ1-6 TRBV28
ASSQAPTGETQY TRBJ2-5 TRBV4-1
ASSQERGNSPLH TRBJ1-6 TRBV4-1
ASSSNGINYGYT TRBJ1-2 TRBV7-9
ASSGLGYGYT TRBJ1-2 TRBV27
SVADLRYGYT TRBJ1-2 TRBV29-1
ASSFGGADTIY TRBJ1-3 TRBV5-4
ASSSQSSEAF TRBJ1-1 TRBV5-1
AWDRLNTEAF TRBJ1-1 TRBV30
ASSLGLGQAPYGYT TRBJ1-2 TRBV7-6
AWTPGQGVSYT TRBJ1-2 TRBV30
AWSVRRGPGTEAF TRBJ1-1 TRBV30
SVEATGLDSYEQY TRBJ2-7 TRBV29-1
ASSQEVAGRSTDTQY TRBJ2-3 TRBV4-2
ASSASTGGANYGYT TRBJ1-2 TRBV19
ASSLRDEKLF TRBJ1-4 TRBV7-9